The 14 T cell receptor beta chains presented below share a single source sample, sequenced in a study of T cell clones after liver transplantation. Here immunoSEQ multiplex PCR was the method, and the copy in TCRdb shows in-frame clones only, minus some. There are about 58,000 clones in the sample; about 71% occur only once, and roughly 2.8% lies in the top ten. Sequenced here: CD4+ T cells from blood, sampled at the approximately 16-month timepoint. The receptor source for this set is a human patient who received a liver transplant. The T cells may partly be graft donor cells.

The CDR3 sequence is CAISDPRTSGEKIASTDTQYF. The DNA for the CDR3 is TGTGCCATCAGTGACCCACGGACTAGCGGGGAAAAGATCGCTAGCACAGATACGCAGTATTTT. The chain is built from TRBV10-3 and TRBJ2-3; 12 bases line up with TRBD2. Germline CDR1 is ENHRY and CDR2 is SYGVKD. This CDR3 region has 21 residues. V shed 3 bases, J shed 0 bases, and the junction held 16 bases outside the gene matches.

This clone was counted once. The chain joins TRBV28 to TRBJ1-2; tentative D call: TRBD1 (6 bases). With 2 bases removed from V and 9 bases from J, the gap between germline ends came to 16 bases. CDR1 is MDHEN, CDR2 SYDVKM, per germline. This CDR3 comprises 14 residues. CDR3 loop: CASSLQGSPGSYTF. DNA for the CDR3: TGTGCCAGCAGTTTACAGGGGTCGCCCGGAAGCTACACCTTC.

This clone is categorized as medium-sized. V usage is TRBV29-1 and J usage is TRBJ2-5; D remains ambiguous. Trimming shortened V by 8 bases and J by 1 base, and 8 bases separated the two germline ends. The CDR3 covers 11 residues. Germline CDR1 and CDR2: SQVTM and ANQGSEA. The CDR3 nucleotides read TGCAGCCTGGGGTCCCAAGAGACCCAGTACTTC. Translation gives CSLGSQETQYF.

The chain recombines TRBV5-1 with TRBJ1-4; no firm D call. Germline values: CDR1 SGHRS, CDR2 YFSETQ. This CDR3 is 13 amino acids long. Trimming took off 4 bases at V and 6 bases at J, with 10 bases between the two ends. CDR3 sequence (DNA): TGCGCCAGCAGCCCCCAGTCCGATGAAAAACTGTTTTTT. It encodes CASSPQSDEKLFF.

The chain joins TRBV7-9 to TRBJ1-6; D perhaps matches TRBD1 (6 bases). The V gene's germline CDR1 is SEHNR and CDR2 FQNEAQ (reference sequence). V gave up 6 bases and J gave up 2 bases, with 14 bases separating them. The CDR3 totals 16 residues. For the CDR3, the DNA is TGTGCCAGCAGTCAGGGGAGTGGGACCTATAATTCACCCCTCCACTTT. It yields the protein CASSQGSGTYNSPLHF.

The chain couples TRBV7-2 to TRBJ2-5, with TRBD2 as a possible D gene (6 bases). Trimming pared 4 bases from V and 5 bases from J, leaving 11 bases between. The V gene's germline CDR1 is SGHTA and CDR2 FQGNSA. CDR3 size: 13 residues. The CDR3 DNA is TGTGCCAGCAGCTCCGGGAGTCAGGAGACCCAGTACTTC. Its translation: CASSSGSQETQYF.

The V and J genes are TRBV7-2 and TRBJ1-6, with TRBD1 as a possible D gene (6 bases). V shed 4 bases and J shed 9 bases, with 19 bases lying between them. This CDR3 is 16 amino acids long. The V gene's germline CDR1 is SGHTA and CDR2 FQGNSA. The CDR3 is CASSSGQPSGGSPLHF. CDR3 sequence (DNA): TGTGCCAGCAGCTCTGGACAGCCTTCAGGAGGTTCACCCCTCCACTTT.

The CDR3 loop is CASSATGNTEAFF. CDR3 in DNA: TGTGCCAGCAGCGCGACGGGGAACACTGAAGCTTTCTTT. This chain links TRBV25-1 with TRBJ1-1; D call uncertain. This CDR3 region has 13 residues. V lost 6 bases and J lost 1, with 9 bases in between. The germline V gene encodes CDR1 MGHDK and CDR2 SYGVNS.

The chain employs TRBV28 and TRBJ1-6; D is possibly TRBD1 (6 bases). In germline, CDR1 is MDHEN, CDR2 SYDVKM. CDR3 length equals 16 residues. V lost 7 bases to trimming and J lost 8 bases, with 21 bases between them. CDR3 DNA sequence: TGTGCCAGCACCTCTTCGGGCGGGACATTCTATTCACCCCTCCACTTT. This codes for CASTSSGGTFYSPLHF.

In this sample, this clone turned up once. For the CDR3, the DNA is TGTGCCAGCAGCCTGGTGGGGCCCTACGAGCAGTACTTC. The encoded protein is CASSLVGPYEQYF. The rearrangement links TRBV5-5 to TRBJ2-7; maybe TRBD1 (5 bases). This CDR3 has 13 residues. Germline lookup yields CDR1 SGHKS and CDR2 YYEKEE (reference sequence). Trimming took off 4 bases at V and 2 bases at J, with 10 bases between the two ends.

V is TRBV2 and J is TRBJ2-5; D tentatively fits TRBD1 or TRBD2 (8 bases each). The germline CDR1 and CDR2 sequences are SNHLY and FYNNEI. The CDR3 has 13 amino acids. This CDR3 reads CQSGGQVQETQYF. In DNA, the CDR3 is TGTCAAAGCGGGGGACAGGTCCAAGAGACCCAGTACTTC. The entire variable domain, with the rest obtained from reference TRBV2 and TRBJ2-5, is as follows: EPEVTQTPSHQVTQMGQEVILRCVPISNHLYFYWYRQILGQKVEFLVSFYNNEISEKSEIFDDQFSVERPDGSNFTLKIRSTKLEDSAMYFCQSGGQVQETQYFGPGTRLLVL.

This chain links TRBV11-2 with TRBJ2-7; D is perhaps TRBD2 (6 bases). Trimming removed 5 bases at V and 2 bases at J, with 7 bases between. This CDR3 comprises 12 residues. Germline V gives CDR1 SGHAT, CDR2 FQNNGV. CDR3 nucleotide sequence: TGTGCCAGCAGCCGCGGGGCCTACGAGCAGTACGTC. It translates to CASSRGAYEQYV.

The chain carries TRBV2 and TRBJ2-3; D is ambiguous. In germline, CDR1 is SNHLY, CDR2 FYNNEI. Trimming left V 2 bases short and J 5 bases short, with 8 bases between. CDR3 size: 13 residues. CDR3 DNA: TGTGCCAGCAGTGAACCCCCAGGAGATACGCAGTATTTT. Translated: CASSEPPGDTQYF.

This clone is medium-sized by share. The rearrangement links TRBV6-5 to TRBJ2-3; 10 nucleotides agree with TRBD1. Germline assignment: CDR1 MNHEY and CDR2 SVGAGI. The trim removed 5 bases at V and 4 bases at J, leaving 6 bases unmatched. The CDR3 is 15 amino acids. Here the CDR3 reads CASSPGTGESDTQYF. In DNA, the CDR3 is TGTGCCAGCAGTCCTGGGACAGGGGAGTCAGATACGCAGTATTTT.